These T cell receptor beta chains were read from a single sample in a study of cytomegalovirus exposure and HLA in healthy donors. Only in-frame clones appear in the TCRdb table, and some are missing; sequencing was by immunoSEQ multiplex PCR. The table lists 150,000 to 200,000 clones, less than 85% of them singletons. Sequencing input: PBMCs. These receptor sequences come from a man aged 18 to 30 in good health and CMV-seropositive. Each CDR3 is given with its conserved first and last residue. D genes are given only for firm matches. Part of the rows lack a size; the others show once, few, many or a class for expanded clones.

.	TRBV4-1	.	TRBJ1-1	TGCGCCAGCAGCCCCCTGCCAGGGTCGATAGAAGCTTTCTTT	CASSPLPGSIEAFF
TRBD1	TRBV6-5	.	TRBJ2-5	TGTGCCAGCAGTTACGGGACAGGGGGAGAGACCCAGTACTTC	CASSYGTGGETQYF
.	TRBV28	.	TRBJ1-1	TGTGCCAGCAGTCTGGGGGGGTCGGTGAACACTGAAGCTTTCTTT	CASSLGGSVNTEAFF
.	TRBV4-1	.	TRBJ1-5	TGCGCCAGCAGCCTGGGAGAAAAGCAGCCCCAGCATTTT	CASSLGEKQPQHF
.	TRBV28	.	TRBJ2-2	TGTGCCAGCAGCGCGCATGATGGCGGGGAGCTGTTTTTT	CASSAHDGGELFF
TRBD1	TRBV28	.	TRBJ1-5	TGTGCCAGCCAAAAACAGGGGGCGGGCAATCAGCCCCAGCATTTT	CASQKQGAGNQPQHF
TRBD2	TRBV5-1	once	TRBJ2-7	TGCGCCAGCAGCCCGGACGGGACTACCTACGAGCAGTACTTC	CASSPDGTTYEQYF
TRBD2	TRBV7-6	.	TRBJ2-3	TGTGCCAGCAGCCGTAGCGGGGGGACAGATACGCAGTATTTT	CASSRSGGTDTQYF
.	TRBV15	.	TRBJ2-1	TGTGCCACTGGCGACGGACAGAACTATGAGCAGTTCTTC	CATGDGQNYEQFF
TRBD2	TRBV5-1	.	TRBJ2-6	TGCGCCAGCAGCTTGGGACTAGCGGGGGGGCCTGGGGCCAACGTCCTGACTTTC	CASSLGLAGGPGANVLTF
.	TRBV29-1	.	TRBJ1-2	TGCAGCGTGTCGCAGGGATCAGGCTACACCTTC	CSVSQGSGYTF
TRBD1	TRBV27	.	TRBJ2-6	TGTGCCAGCCGGCGGACAGGTGCTCTCTACTCTGGGGCCAACGTCCTGACTTTC	CASRRTGALYSGANVLTF